This TCR beta chain was identified during a study of molecular identifiers for immune sequencing clone quantification. Study-level results: Clonotypes surpassing 20 RNA copies contained over 97% of effector molecules, versus under 1% in naive cells. Spike-in Jurkat TCR RNA from a single cell reportedly registered among 950,000 or so naive cells.

Each CDR3 protein is one row after TCRdb ran MiXCR on the PCR reads. The data show about 500,000 distinct CDR3 sequences, with about a fifth seen just once and about 0.84% held by the top ten. Sorting captured naive CD8 T cells as CD8+CD4-CCR7+CD45RA+. Many counts were recorded for this clonotype. Its antigen remains unknown. The V and J ends lost 2 bases and 5 bases respectively, with 19 bases between them. The CDR3 runs to 15 residues. Germline CDR1 and CDR2: GTSNPN and SVGIG (reference sequence). The V gene is TRBV30, the J gene TRBJ2-7; D might be TRBD2 (5 bases). Specimen: naive CD8+ T cells from blood, with Jurkat cell RNA spiked in. Subset denoted: FACS-sorted CD8+CD4-CCR7+CD45RA+ naive T cells. The TCR sequence derives from a human donor in good health. Some libraries in this study had Jurkat cell RNA spiked in. CDR3 coding DNA: TGTGCCTGGAGTAAGTTGAGCGGTCCTGGGGACGAGCAGTACTTC. Translating it yields CAWSKLSGPGDEQYF.